A selection of T cell receptor beta chains follows, all from one sample in a study of T cells in Graves' hyperthyroidism and ophthalmopathy. Each CDR3 protein is one row after TCRdb ran MiXCR on the multiplex PCR reads. This table holds about 590,000 distinct CDR3 sequences, approximately 15% found once. The sequencing input was blood. Receptor source: a woman younger than 30 with Graves' ophthalmopathy. CDR3s include the opening cysteine and the closing phenylalanine or tryptophan. The order of the fields is clone size, J gene, D gene, V gene, CDR3 DNA, CDR3 protein. D genes are given only for firm matches. Only part of the rows carry a size: once, few, many, or a class if the clone is expanded.

-,TRBJ2-2,-,TRBV25-1,TGTGCCAGCAGTGAAATTAAGCTAGGGGACACCGGGGAGCTGTTTTTT,CASSEIKLGDTGELFF
many,TRBJ1-1,-,TRBV7-9,TGTGCCAGCAGCCCGCGTAGGGCAGGGCTTGAAGCTTTCTTT,CASSPRRAGLEAFF
-,TRBJ2-7,-,TRBV28,TGTGCCAGCAGTCTAATGACGGTGAATCCCGACTACGAGCAGTACTTC,CASSLMTVNPDYEQYF
few,TRBJ2-7,TRBD2,TRBV9,TGTGCCAGCAGCGTAGCTAGTACGAGCGGGAGTCAGTCCGGCGGCGAGCAGTACTTC,CASSVASTSGSQSGGEQYF
many,TRBJ1-3,-,TRBV6-6,TGTGCCAGCAGTTACTCTTCGGGCGGCTCTGGAAACACCATATATTTT,CASSYSSGGSGNTIYF
few,TRBJ1-1,-,TRBV4-1,TGCGCCAGCAGCCCCTACTCACAGGGAAGTACTGAAGCTTTCTTT,CASSPYSQGSTEAFF
many,TRBJ1-2,-,TRBV6-1,TGTGCCAGCAGTTATGTCGGGGGAGGTATCTATGGCTACACCTTC,CASSYVGGGIYGYTF
many,TRBJ2-1,-,TRBV7-3,TGTGCCAGCAGCCCAACGGGTTTGGGGGATGAGCAGTTCTTC,CASSPTGLGDEQFF
few,TRBJ1-1,-,TRBV6-1,TGTGCCAGCATGCTCAGACAGATGAACACTGAAGCTTTCTTT,CASMLRQMNTEAFF
-,TRBJ2-1,-,TRBV3-1,TGTGCCAGCAGCCAAGGGGCCCCCTGGCAGTTCTTC,CASSQGAPWQFF
-,TRBJ2-3,-,TRBV7-9,TGTGCCAGCAGCCCCGAGGGGGAAGATACGCAGTATTTT,CASSPEGEDTQYF
many,TRBJ1-2,-,TRBV2,TGTGCCAGCAGTGAACGCAGGGCACATGGCTACACCTTC,CASSERRAHGYTF
many,TRBJ1-1,-,TRBV7-3,TGTGCCAGCAGCCCCCTATCGGGCACTGAAGCTTTCTTT,CASSPLSGTEAFF
many,TRBJ2-1,-,TRBV4-1,TGCGCCAGCAGCCAAGATGCCGGACTCAATGAGCAGTTCTTC,CASSQDAGLNEQFF
-,TRBJ1-4,TRBD1,TRBV30,TGTGCCTGGAGTTTACACAGGGGGCGCGGTGAAAAACTGTTTTTT,CAWSLHRGRGEKLFF
few,TRBJ2-3,TRBD2,TRBV7-2,TGTGCCAGCTTCCCGCGAGGGAGGGCAGATACGCAGTATTTT,CASFPRGRADTQYF
-,TRBJ2-1,-,TRBV7-3,TGTGCCAGCAGTGGAGGTCTCGACAATGAGCAGTTCTTC,CASSGGLDNEQFF
few,TRBJ2-7,-,TRBV27,TGTGCCAGCAGTTTCAGGTGGGGCGACACCTACGAGCAGTACTTC,CASSFRWGDTYEQYF
-,TRBJ1-5,-,TRBV19,TGTGCCAGTAGTCATCGGGGGGGAGGTCAGCCCCAGCATTTT,CASSHRGGGQPQHF
few,TRBJ1-6,-,TRBV19,TGTGCCAGTAGCCGTCTGGGACACGGTGAAAATTCACCCCTCCACTTT,CASSRLGHGENSPLHF
many,TRBJ2-1,TRBD2,TRBV20-1,TGCAGTGCTAGAAGGGGACTAGCGGGTGAGCAGTTCTTC,CSARRGLAGEQFF
few,TRBJ1-3,-,TRBV4-2,TGTGCCAGCAGCCCGCGTGGGACCCCTGGAAACACCATATATTTT,CASSPRGTPGNTIYF
many,TRBJ2-1,TRBD2,TRBV11-2,TGTGCCAGCAGCTCATCTAAGGGCCTAGCGGGTTACAATGAGCAGTTCTTC,CASSSSKGLAGYNEQFF
many,TRBJ2-7,TRBD1,TRBV28,TGTGCCAGCTCTCTTCCAGGGGGCGTCTACGAGCAGTACTTC,CASSLPGGVYEQYF
many,TRBJ2-1,TRBD2,TRBV12-5,TGTGCTAGTGGTTTGATCCTAGCGGGAGGGGAGAATGAGCAGTTCTTC,CASGLILAGGENEQFF
few,TRBJ1-3,-,TRBV12-3/TRBV12-4,TGTGCCAGCACCCTACTACGACAGCTTCAACTTAGCTCTGGAAACACCATATATTTT,CASTLLRQLQLSSGNTIYF
many,TRBJ1-2,-,TRBV20-1,TGCAGTGTTAGCGGGAAATATGGCTACACCTTC,CSVSGKYGYTF
-,TRBJ1-3,TRBD1,TRBV29-1,TGCAGCGTCACGACAGGGGGCGTTCGTGGAAACACCATATATTTT,CSVTTGGVRGNTIYF
many,TRBJ2-5,TRBD2,TRBV20-1,TGCAGTGCTAGAGATTTGGGACTAACACAAGAGACCCAGTACTTC,CSARDLGLTQETQYF
-,TRBJ2-3,TRBD2,TRBV25-1,TGTGCCAGCAGTTCCGTCAGCGGGGGCACAGATACGCAGTATTTT,CASSSVSGGTDTQYF
many,TRBJ2-1,-,TRBV3-1,TGTGCCAGCAGCCAAGATGGGCAGGGGTCCTACAATGAGCAGTTCTTC,CASSQDGQGSYNEQFF
-,TRBJ1-2,-,TRBV7-9,TGTGCCACCTTTTCCCCAGGGGATTCCGACTATGGCTACACCTTC,CATFSPGDSDYGYTF
many,TRBJ2-1,TRBD2,TRBV28,TGTGCCAGCAGTTCTAGCGGGGGTTATACTGAGCAGTTCTTC,CASSSSGGYTEQFF
-,TRBJ2-6,TRBD2,TRBV6-1,TGTGCCACCGAAAGCGGGAGGGGGGTCTCTGGGGCCAACGTCCTGACTTTC,CATESGRGVSGANVLTF
-,TRBJ2-2,-,TRBV25-1,TGTGCCAGCAGAGACACCAACACCGGGGAGCTGTTTTTT,CASRDTNTGELFF
-,TRBJ1-1,-,TRBV2,TGTGCCAGCAGTGTGACTCGTGAAGCTTTCTTT,CASSVTREAFF
many,TRBJ1-2,TRBD1,TRBV30,TGTGCCTGGAGTCGGAAGCAGGGGGCCAACTATGGCTACACCTTC,CAWSRKQGANYGYTF
many,TRBJ2-2,TRBD1,TRBV2,TGTGCCAGCAGTAGACAGGGCTACACCGGGGAGCTGTTTTTT,CASSRQGYTGELFF
many,TRBJ1-1,-,TRBV30,TGTGCCTCCCGTGAGGGGAGAGACGCTTTCTTT,CASREGRDAFF
-,TRBJ2-2,TRBD2,TRBV5-1,TGCGCCAGCAGTTCCGCTACTAGCGGGAGGGGGACCGGGGAGCTGTTTTTT,CASSSATSGRGTGELFF
many,TRBJ2-1,TRBD2,TRBV6-2/TRBV6-3,TGTGCCAGCAGTTCCCATAGCGGGCGCACCTACAATGAGCAGTTCTTC,CASSSHSGRTYNEQFF
-,TRBJ2-5,TRBD2,TRBV6-4,TGTGCCAGCAAGCGGACTAGCGGGAGTTCCGCGTTCCAAGAGACCCAGTACTTC,CASKRTSGSSAFQETQYF
many,TRBJ2-7,-,TRBV12-5,TGTGCTAGTGGTTCCGTCGAAACAGCGTCCTACGAGCAGTACTTC,CASGSVETASYEQYF
few,TRBJ1-1,TRBD1,TRBV27,TGTGCCAGCAGTTCGACAGGGGGCTCGGGGAACACTGAAGCTTTCTTT,CASSSTGGSGNTEAFF
many,TRBJ1-2,-,TRBV4-3,TGCGCCAGCAGCCAAGATCAATGGGGCAACTATGGCTACACCTTC,CASSQDQWGNYGYTF
many,TRBJ2-7,TRBD2,TRBV28,TGTGCCAGCAGAACAGGGATCGCGGGCGGGAGGTACGAGCAGTACTTC,CASRTGIAGGRYEQYF
-,TRBJ2-3,TRBD1,TRBV27,TGTGCCAGCAGTGATTCTACAGGGGCAGATACGCAGTATTTT,CASSDSTGADTQYF